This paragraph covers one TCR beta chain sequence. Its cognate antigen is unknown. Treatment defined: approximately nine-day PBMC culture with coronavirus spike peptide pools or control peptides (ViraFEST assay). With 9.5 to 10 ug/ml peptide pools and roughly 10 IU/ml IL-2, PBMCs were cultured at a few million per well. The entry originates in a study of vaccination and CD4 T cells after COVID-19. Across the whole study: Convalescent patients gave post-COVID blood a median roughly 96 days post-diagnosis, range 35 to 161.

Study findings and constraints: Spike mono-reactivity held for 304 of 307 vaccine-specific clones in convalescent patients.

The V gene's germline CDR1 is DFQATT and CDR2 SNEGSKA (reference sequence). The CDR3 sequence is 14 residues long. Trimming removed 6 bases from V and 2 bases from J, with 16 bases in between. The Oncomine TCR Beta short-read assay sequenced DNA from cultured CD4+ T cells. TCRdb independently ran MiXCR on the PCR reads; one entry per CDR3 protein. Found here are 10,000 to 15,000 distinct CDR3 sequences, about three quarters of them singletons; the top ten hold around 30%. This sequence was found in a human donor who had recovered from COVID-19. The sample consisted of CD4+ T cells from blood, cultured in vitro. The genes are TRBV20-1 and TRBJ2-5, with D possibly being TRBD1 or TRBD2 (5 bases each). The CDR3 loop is CSAQRGASQETQYF. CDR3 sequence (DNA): TGCAGTGCCCAGAGGGGAGCGTCACAAGAGACCCAGTACTTC.